The source of this T cell receptor beta chain is a study of neurological immune-mediated disorders. The cDNA was produced through 5'RACE with 10-nucleotide random UMIs. MiXCR was run by TCRdb on the 5' RACE reads, yielding one entry per CDR3 protein. Found here are tens of thousands of distinct CDR3 sequences, 3.5% to 5% of them singletons; the top ten hold approximately 7%. General study points: No CDR3 amino acid sequences were shared by expanded clones across subjects, suggesting private repertoires in all groups. HTLV-1-associated myelopathy led in TCR clonal expansion, while multiple sclerosis ranked lowest, below healthy controls.

This clonotype was detected ten times or more. Its specificity is not known. J was trimmed by 1 base and V by 1 base; bases with no gene match: 5. This CDR3 has 17 amino acids. Germline V gene data show CDR1 as SEHNR and CDR2 as FQNEAQ (reference sequence). Sequencing was done on a sample of PBMCs. The J gene is TRBJ2-1, the V gene TRBV7-9, with 9 bases aligning to TRBD1. This sequence originates from a man aged 25 to 40 with multiple sclerosis. The CDR3 bases are TGTGCCAGCAGCTTAGTAGGACAGGGGTGGTCCTACAATGAGCAGTTCTTC. It specifies CASSLVGQGWSYNEQFF.